This T cell receptor beta chain was retrieved from a study of T cell responses to AZD1222 COVID-19 vaccine (dated by TCRdb to about 2021). Study-level background: A total of about 230 trial participants underwent TCR sequencing, of whom 200 to 220 received two doses of AZD1222 and about 25 received two doses of the MenACWY control vaccine. Trial participants were enrolled by age into 18-55, 56-69 and 70-plus year subgroups, with approximately 150, 30 and 60 TCR-sequenced participants respectively.

The paper as a whole reports these results and caveats: Conclusions about previously exposed vaccinees were limited because only a handful of AZD1222 recipients were SARS-CoV-2 seropositive at baseline. Participants were mostly white British, with more females than males. The authors suggested clonal diversity may have been underestimated. In the small 56-69-year group, the increase in depth fell short of significance, most likely because of low power. Because no day 14 peak-response samples were available, the repertoires could be characterized only after the peak T cell response. CD4 TCRs associated with the vaccine covered the entire spike protein, and the dominant responses were in regions 160-218 and 743-854. Spike-specific TCR breadth and depth rose significantly after two AZD1222 doses compared with day 0 and with MenACWY recipients. Reportedly, almost half of the unique spike-specific TCRs recognized epitopes lying outside the regions that are mutated in the B.1.351 and B.1.1.7 variants.

Of note for this clone: Its target antigen remains unknown. The input lacks base qualities; no much larger clone sits a single base away.

The sample's time point label, decoded: about 28 days (+/-7) after the second vaccine dose. AZD1222 recipients with second doses at about 4 weeks or about 12 weeks were pooled, because spike-specific TCR depth and breadth did not differ between schedules. The vaccinee samples were drawn from two UK trials, COV001 and COV002, one of which was a single-blind randomized controlled phase 2/3 trial testing AZD1222 (ChAdOx1 nCoV-19) in healthy adults. Trial participant PBMC samples were collected at day 0 and day 28 after the second dose for TCRbeta chain sequencing. The CDR3 regions of human TCRbeta chains were analyzed by immunosequencing. Regarding the original processing steps: TCRs in the repertoires were compared against a reference library of SARS-CoV-2-specific TCRs that had been generated with the MIRA antigen-specificity platform. Breadth meant the fraction of unique TCRs that were SARS-CoV-2-associated, whereas depth meant the fraction of total T cells that were SARS-CoV-2-associated. Using the MIRA data, each spike-specific TCR was mapped to the spike region that the TCR reacts to and placed in a CD4 or CD8 class. Log10-transformed breadth and depth values were compared by one-way ANOVA with Sidak's multiple comparisons tests. Imported from immuneACCESS, the table was reduced by TCRdb to in-frame sequences with V and J called. These copies leave out some clones; in studies compared against another copy, an unresolved V gene accounts for under half, and the cause of the remainder is not known. V and J calls and clone size follow that table, whereas D and trimming were derived from the DNA. The sample has under 130,000 clones on record, nearly 90% of them singletons. The biggest ten clones account for around 45% of the sample.

Sequences SGHTA (CDR1) and FQGNSA (CDR2) are obtained from the germline V gene. V has 6 bases trimmed and J has 8 bases trimmed; junction bases matching no gene number 9. The CDR3 runs 14 amino acids, cysteine and phenylalanine included. Only the CDR3 part of the read is kept: 42 bases, read in frame from the first base. This sample comprised peripheral blood, obtained 28 days after the second AZD1222 dose. This sequence was found in an adult who received the AZD1222 COVID-19 vaccine. The V and J segments used are TRBV7-2 and TRBJ1-4; 7 bases in the junction line up with TRBD1. The nucleotides read TGTGCCAGCAGTTTAAACAGGGGATACGAAAAACTGTTTTTT. Translation gives CASSLNRGYEKLFF.